This TCR beta chain was sequenced during a study of human thymus T cells. Study-wide findings and caveats: Thymic and blood repertoires seemed to favor certain V and J genes. Highly overlapping thymic repertoires in unrelated individuals were reported by related research.

About this clone itself: Its specificity is not known.

The table came from immunoSEQ multiplex PCR; TCRdb's copy has only in-frame clones and leaves some out. This sample carries some 130,000 clones, over 85% of them seen once, and the ten largest clones take 0.02% to 0.03%. V was pared by 1 base and J by 0 bases, with 6 bases of the junction left unmatched. The CDR3 is made up of 18 amino acids. The V gene's germline CDR1 is SGHDT and CDR2 YYEEEE. Thymic tissue was derived from resections collected during corrective heart surgery. Immunologically healthy infants in Finland undergoing congenital heart defect surgery were the donors. This clonotype was obtained from a boy in the first two years of life with a congenital heart defect but otherwise immunologically healthy. V is TRBV5-6 and J is TRBJ2-2, with 10 bases matching TRBD1. The sequenced sample consisted of thymus tissue. The CDR3 loop reads CASSLWDRGMSNTGELFF. CDR3 nucleotides: TGTGCCAGCAGCTTGTGGGACAGGGGTATGTCGAACACCGGGGAGCTGTTTTTT.